The 20 T cell receptor beta chains in this list originate from one sample, sequenced in a study of cytomegalovirus exposure and HLA in healthy donors. Clones were read by immunoSEQ multiplex PCR, and TCRdb kept only the in-frame ones, dropping some. In the table there are some 340,000 clones, 87% of which are singletons. Sequencing was carried out using PBMCs. Every receptor here comes from a woman aged 25 to 39 in good health and CMV-seropositive.

V is TRBV28 and J is TRBJ2-7; TRBD2 matches 9 bases. V trimming: 2 bases; J trimming: 9 bases; junction bases outside the gene matches: 8. This CDR3 is built from 14 residues. Germline V lookup: CDR1 MDHEN, CDR2 SYDVKM. In nucleotides, the CDR3 is TGTGCCAGCAGTTTACTAGCGGGAACAGGCTCGCAGTACTTC. This sequence encodes CASSLLAGTGSQYF.

The V and J genes are TRBV5-4 and TRBJ2-4; a weak D match, TRBD2 (6 bases). The germline V gene encodes CDR1 SGHNT and CDR2 YYREEE (reference sequence). The CDR3 is 14 amino acids. Trimming removed 3 bases at V and 4 bases at J, with 11 bases between. The CDR3 reads CASSSPGTKNIQYF. The CDR3, as DNA: TGTGCCAGCAGCTCCCCGGGGACTAAAAACATTCAGTACTTC.

V and J are TRBV28 and TRBJ2-1, with D perhaps matching TRBD1 (6 bases). The CDR3 has 12 amino acids. CDR1 and CDR2 from the germline V gene are MDHEN and SYDVKM. Trimming left V 5 bases short and J 7 bases short, with 9 bases between. CDR3 region: CASSLGGNEQFF. As DNA, the CDR3 is TGTGCCAGCAGTCTAGGGGGAAATGAGCAGTTCTTC.

The rearrangement links TRBV7-6 to TRBJ2-1, with D possibly TRBD2 on 5 matching bases. The length of the CDR3 is 16 residues. Germline V gene lookup returns CDR1 SGHVS and CDR2 FNYEAQ. V was shortened by 1 base and J by 0 bases, with 10 bases between the two germline ends. CDR3 DNA: TGTGCCAGCAGCTTAGTGGCGGGTAGCTCCTACAATGAGCAGTTCTTC. It encodes CASSLVAGSSYNEQFF.

This clone was seen only a few times. The chain links TRBV19 to TRBJ2-2, with unresolved D. The germline V gene encodes CDR1 LNHDA and CDR2 SQIVND (reference sequence). Trimming stripped 6 bases from V and 1 base from J, with 6 bases between. This CDR3 spans 13 amino acids. The CDR3 nucleotides read TGTGCCAGTAGGTCACTGAACACCGGGGAGCTGTTTTTT. Its protein product is CASRSLNTGELFF.

J is TRBJ1-2 and V is TRBV7-3, with D maybe TRBD1 (6 bases). The CDR3 consists of 15 residues. V lost 5 bases and J lost 3, with 16 bases in between. The V gene's germline CDR1 is SGHTA and CDR2 FQGTGA. CDR3 loop: CASSVVAGADYGYTF. Written as DNA, the CDR3 is TGTGCCAGCAGCGTGGTAGCAGGGGCCGACTATGGCTACACCTTC.

V is TRBV6-6 and J is TRBJ1-2, with TRBD1 as a possible D gene (6 bases). CDR1 MNHNY and CDR2 SVGAGI come from the germline V gene (reference sequence). The length of the CDR3 is 15 residues. The ends were cut back, 2 bases at V and 1 base at J, with 11 bases in the middle. This CDR3 is CASSYTRGSNYGYTF. The CDR3 nucleotides read TGTGCCAGCAGTTACACGAGGGGGAGTAACTATGGCTACACCTTC.

The chain is built from TRBV14 and TRBJ2-1; TRBD1 is a possible D gene (5 bases). This CDR3 comprises 13 residues. From germline, CDR1 is SGHDN and CDR2 FVKESK. Trimming took off 5 bases at V and 4 bases at J, with 9 bases between the two ends. The CDR3 DNA reads as TGTGCCAGCAGCATAGACAGATACAATGAGCAGTTCTTC. Translating gives CASSIDRYNEQFF.

The chain combines TRBV6-5 with TRBJ1-1; D not resolved. CDR3 length: 13 amino acids. V lost 3 bases and J lost 6, with 11 bases in between. Per germline, CDR1 MNHEY and CDR2 SVGAGI. The CDR3 nucleotides read TGTGCCAGCAGTTATGGGCGGACCGCTGAAGCTTTCTTT. It is translated as CASSYGRTAEAFF.

This chain connects TRBV28 to TRBJ1-6, with D unclear. Trimming removed 7 bases at V and 12 bases at J, with 13 bases between. This CDR3 has 12 residues. Germline-derived CDR1 and CDR2 are MDHEN and SYDVKM. In nucleotides, the CDR3 is TGTGCCAGCATTTCTGAGGACGGACCCCTCCACTTT. Amino acids: CASISEDGPLHF. Using reference TRBV28 and TRBJ1-6 for the parts outside the CDR3, the full variable domain is DVKVTQSSRYLVKRTGEKVFLECVQDMDHENMFWYRQDPGLGLRLIYFSYDVKMKEKGDIPEGYSVSREKKERFSLILESASTNQTSMYLCASISEDGPLHFGNGTRLTVT.

V gene TRBV6-5 combines with J gene TRBJ1-3, with 8 bases fitting TRBD1. CDR3 length: 16 amino acids. Germline CDR1 reads MNHEY; CDR2 reads SVGAGI. V was pared by 2 bases and J by 0 bases, with 3 bases of the junction left unmatched. The CDR3 loop reads CASSYGTGGSGNTIYF. Here the CDR3 DNA reads TGTGCCAGCAGTTACGGTACAGGGGGCTCTGGAAACACCATATATTTT.

The chain has TRBV7-9 and TRBJ1-5; D is unclear. The V gene lost 4 bases and the J gene lost 6 bases, with 16 bases spanning the gap. The germline V gene has CDR1 SEHNR and CDR2 FQNEAQ (reference sequence). The CDR3 covers 15 residues. CDR3 nucleotides: TGTGCCAGCAGCTCCTCATCCACGGAAAGTCAGCCCCAGCATTTT. Encoded protein: CASSSSSTESQPQHF.

V and J are TRBV19 and TRBJ2-3; no definite D call. V lost 5 bases and J 0 bases, leaving 6 bases between the germline ends. Germline V gives CDR1 LNHDA, CDR2 SQIVND (reference sequence). The CDR3 is 13 amino acids. CDR3 coding DNA: TGTGCCAGTAGTTCTCTTAGCACAGATACGCAGTATTTT. It codes for CASSSLSTDTQYF.

The chain has TRBV19 and TRBJ1-2; D is undetermined. Germline CDR1 and CDR2: LNHDA and SQIVND (reference sequence). The V gene lost 7 bases and the J gene lost 6 bases, with 12 bases spanning the gap. The CDR3 loop spans 12 amino acids. Here the CDR3 DNA reads TGTGCCAGTACCACTCCATGGGATGGCTACACCTTC. This codes for CASTTPWDGYTF.

In its sample, this clone was seen once. The chain is built from TRBV5-6 and TRBJ1-6; D is perhaps TRBD1 (5 bases). CDR3 length equals 16 residues. From germline, CDR1 is SGHDT and CDR2 YYEEEE. Trimming cost V 6 bases and J 1 base, with 14 bases left between them. The CDR3: CASTNRGGSYNSPLHF. The CDR3 coding sequence is TGTGCCAGCACCAATCGGGGGGGATCCTATAATTCACCCCTCCACTTT.

As for this clone: Within the sample, other DNA sequences also encode this same CDR3. The chain is built from TRBV19 and TRBJ1-3, with D uncertain. With 9 bases removed from V and 4 bases from J, the gap between germline ends came to 13 bases. Germline V gives CDR1 LNHDA, CDR2 SQIVND (reference sequence). The CDR3 sequence is 13 residues long. CDR3 in amino acids: CASRRDTGNTIYF. For the CDR3, the DNA is TGTGCCAGCCGTCGGGATACGGGAAACACCATATATTTT.

The gene calls are TRBV27 and TRBJ2-3, with a weak D call TRBD1 (5 bases). CDR3 size: 15 residues. The germline gives CDR1 MNHEY, CDR2 SMNVEV (reference sequence). Trimming took 8 bases from V and 2 from J, leaving 17 bases between them. This CDR3 is CASRLGQGSTDTQYF. For the CDR3, the DNA is TGTGCCAGCCGCCTAGGGCAGGGTTCCACAGATACGCAGTATTTT.

The gene calls are TRBV19 and TRBJ2-7; D unclear. This CDR3 spans 15 amino acids. V was clipped by 3 bases and J by 0 bases, with 12 bases between them. Per the germline V gene, CDR1 is LNHDA and CDR2 is SQIVND (reference sequence). In DNA form, the CDR3 reads TGTGCCAGTAGTATTGACATTGGAAGCTCCTACGAGCAGTACTTC. Its translation: CASSIDIGSSYEQYF. The whole variable domain, filled in from reference TRBV19 and TRBJ2-7, reads DGGITQSPKYLFRKEGQNVTLSCEQNLNHDAMYWYRQDPGQGLRLIYYSQIVNDFQKGDIAEGYSVSREKKESFPLTVTSAQKNPTAFYLCASSIDIGSSYEQYFGPGTRLTVT.

The rearrangement links TRBV4-3 to TRBJ2-1; possible D gene TRBD2, 5 bases. CDR1 is LGHNA and CDR2 is YSLEER in the germline V gene. The CDR3 loop spans 14 amino acids. The V end lost 4 bases, the J end lost 1 base, and 8 bases lay between the germline ends. CDR3 amino acids: CASSLGLSYNEQFF. The CDR3 DNA sequence: TGCGCCAGCAGCCTTGGACTGTCCTACAATGAGCAGTTCTTC.

This chain links TRBV11-2 with TRBJ2-2; possibly TRBD1 or TRBD2 for D (5 bases each). CDR1 and CDR2 (germline): SGHAT, FQNNGV. Trimming removed 6 bases at V and 5 bases at J, with 19 bases between. The CDR3 runs 16 residues. Here the CDR3 reads CASRRWGQGETGELFF. The CDR3 bases are TGTGCCAGCAGGAGGTGGGGCCAGGGAGAAACCGGGGAGCTGTTTTTT.